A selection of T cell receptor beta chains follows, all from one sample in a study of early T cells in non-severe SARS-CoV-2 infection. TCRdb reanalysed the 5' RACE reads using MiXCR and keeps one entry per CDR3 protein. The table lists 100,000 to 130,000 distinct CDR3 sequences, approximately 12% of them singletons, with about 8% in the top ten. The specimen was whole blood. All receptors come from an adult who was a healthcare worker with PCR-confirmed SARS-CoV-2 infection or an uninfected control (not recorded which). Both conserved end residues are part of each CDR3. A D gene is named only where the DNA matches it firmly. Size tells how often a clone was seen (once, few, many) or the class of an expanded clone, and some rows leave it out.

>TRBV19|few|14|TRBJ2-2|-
TGTGCCTCTTCGGCGGGGGCCCACCCGGGGGAGCTGTTTTTT
CASSAGAHPGELFF
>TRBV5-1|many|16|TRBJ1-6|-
TGCGCCAGCAGCTTGGGGTTCGGCAGGGGAAATTCACCCCTCCACTTT
CASSLGFGRGNSPLHF
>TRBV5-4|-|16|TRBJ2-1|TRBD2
TGTGCCAGCAGCTCCCAGGCCGGGACTAGAACAAATGAGCAGTTCTTC
CASSSQAGTRTNEQFF
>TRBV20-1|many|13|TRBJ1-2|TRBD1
TGCAGTACACACAGGGGCCGGAACTATGGCTACACCTTC
CSTHRGRNYGYTF
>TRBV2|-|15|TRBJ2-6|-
TGTGCCAGCAGCCGCGTGCGGAGAGGGGCCAACGTCCTGACTTTC
CASSRVRRGANVLTF
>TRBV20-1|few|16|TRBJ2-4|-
TGCAGTGCGACCCTATTTACCGGGACAGCCAAAAACATTCAGTACTTC
CSATLFTGTAKNIQYF
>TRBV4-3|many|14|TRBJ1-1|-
TGCGCCAGCAGCCCCCCTGGAGGAAGGAGTGAAGCTTTCTTT
CASSPPGGRSEAFF
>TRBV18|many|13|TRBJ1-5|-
TGTGCCAGCCGGAGGGAGAGCAATCAGCCCCAGCATTTT
CASRRESNQPQHF
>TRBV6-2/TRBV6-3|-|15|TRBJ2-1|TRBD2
TGTGCCAGCAGCCTCCGGACTAGCGGGAGCAGTGAGCAGTTCTTC
CASSLRTSGSSEQFF
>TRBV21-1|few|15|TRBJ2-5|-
TGTGCCAGCAGCAAAAAGGGACAGGGTCAAGAGACCCAGTACTTC
CASSKKGQGQETQYF
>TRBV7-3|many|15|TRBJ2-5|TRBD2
TGTGCCAGCAGCTTAGGGACTAGCGGGAGTGAGACCCAGTACTTC
CASSLGTSGSETQYF
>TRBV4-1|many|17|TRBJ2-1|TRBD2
TGCGCCAGCAGCCAGGTCGATATGGGACTAGGGACCAATGAGCAGTTCTTC
CASSQVDMGLGTNEQFF
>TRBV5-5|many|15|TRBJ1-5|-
TGTGCCAGCAGCGTCGGGACTCCCTACGATCAGCCCCAGCATTTT
CASSVGTPYDQPQHF
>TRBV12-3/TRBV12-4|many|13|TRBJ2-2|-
TGTGCCAGCAGCCGCAGGGGACCCGGGGAGCTGTTTTTT
CASSRRGPGELFF
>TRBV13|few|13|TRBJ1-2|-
TGTGCCAGCAGCTTAGTTAGCTTCTATGGCTACACCTTC
CASSLVSFYGYTF
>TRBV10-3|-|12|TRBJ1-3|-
TGTGCCATCCTAAGCTCTGGAAACACCATATATTTT
CAILSSGNTIYF
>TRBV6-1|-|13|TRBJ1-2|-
TGTGCCAGCAGTGAAGCGGCGGGGCCGGCCTACACCTTC
CASSEAAGPAYTF
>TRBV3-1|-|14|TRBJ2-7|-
TGTGCCAGCAGCGCGACGGGGGCTCCCTACGAGCAGTACTTC
CASSATGAPYEQYF
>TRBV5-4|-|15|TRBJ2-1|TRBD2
TGTGCCAGCAGCTTGGGGGGACTAGCTCGTAATGAGCAGTTCTTC
CASSLGGLARNEQFF
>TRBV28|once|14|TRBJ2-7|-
TGTGCCAGCAGTTTTGACCCAGGGAACTACGAGCAGTACTTC
CASSFDPGNYEQYF
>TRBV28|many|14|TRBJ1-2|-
TGTGCCAGCAGTGTCCACCAGGAAAAGAATGGCTACACCTTC
CASSVHQEKNGYTF
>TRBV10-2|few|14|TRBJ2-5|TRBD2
TGCGCCAGCACCTCTACTAGCGAACAAGAGACCCAGTACTTC
CASTSTSEQETQYF
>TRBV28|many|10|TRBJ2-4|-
TGTGCCAGCAGTAAAAACATTCAGTACTTC
CASSKNIQYF
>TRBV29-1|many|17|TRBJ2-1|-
TGCAGCGTTGCCCGTGGCCTGAAGGGTTCCTTGACTAATGAGCAGTTCTTC
CSVARGLKGSLTNEQFF
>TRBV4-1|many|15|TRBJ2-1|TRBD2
TGCGCCAGCAGCCAAGAGGGCGGGAGGACTGGAGAGCAGTTCTTC
CASSQEGGRTGEQFF
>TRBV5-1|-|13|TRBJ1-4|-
TGCGCCAGCAGCCTTGCCGGAGAAGAAAAACTGTTTTTT
CASSLAGEEKLFF
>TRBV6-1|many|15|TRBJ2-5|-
TGTGCCAGCAGTGAATTTCTAGGGTCCCAAGAGACCCAGTACTTC
CASSEFLGSQETQYF
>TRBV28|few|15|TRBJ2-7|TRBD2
TGTGCCAGCAGTTTACTAGCGGGAGCTGTCGACGAGCAGTACTTC
CASSLLAGAVDEQYF